A single sample is the source of the 14 T cell receptor beta chains below, sequenced in a study of blood T cell repertoires in COVID-19. TCRdb's table, derived via immunoSEQ multiplex PCR, lists solely in-frame clones and lacks some. The sample lists some 260,000 clones, roughly 88% occurring once. The material sequenced was peripheral blood. The receptors were sampled from a woman in her thirties with COVID-19, enrolled during active disease.

This chain links TRBV25-1 with TRBJ1-4; weak D call: TRBD1 (6 bases). The V gene lost 4 bases and the J gene lost 8 bases, with 17 bases spanning the gap. CDR3 length: 15 amino acids. Germline CDR1 is MGHDK and CDR2 is SYGVNS. This CDR3 is CASSVQGVVDEKLFF. The CDR3 coding sequence is TGTGCCAGCAGTGTACAGGGTGTGGTAGACGAAAAACTGTTTTTT.

The CDR3 reads CASSALQGWDEKLFF. The CDR3 DNA reads TGTGCCAGCAGCGCACTACAGGGATGGGATGAAAAACTGTTTTTT. The chain couples TRBV9 to TRBJ1-4, with TRBD1 as a possible D gene (6 bases). Germline V gene data show CDR1 as SGDLS and CDR2 as YYNGEE. Trimming shortened V by 3 bases and J by 6 bases, and 15 bases separated the two germline ends. The CDR3 consists of 15 residues. The full variable domain, completed using reference TRBV9 and TRBJ1-4, is DSGVTQTPKHLITATGQRVTLRCSPRSGDLSVYWYQQSLDQGLQFLIQYYNGEERAKGNILERFSAQQFPDLHSELNLSSLELGDSALYFCASSALQGWDEKLFFGSGTQLSVL.

CDR3 DNA sequence: TGTGCCAGCAGCTCCCACAGGGCCGAGGAGCTGTTTTTT. Amino acids: CASSSHRAEELFF. This rearrangement joins TRBV7-2 to TRBJ2-2; TRBD1 is a possible D gene (6 bases). Trimming shortened V by 4 bases and J by 10 bases, and 13 bases separated the two germline ends. The CDR3 totals 13 residues. Germline lookup yields CDR1 SGHTA and CDR2 FQGNSA.

The rearrangement links TRBV5-4 to TRBJ2-2; 9 nucleotides line up with TRBD2. Germline trimming cut 4 bases from V and 7 bases from J; bases unmatched to any gene: 17. Germline V gene lookup returns CDR1 SGHNT and CDR2 YYREEE (reference sequence). The CDR3 totals 18 residues. CDR3 DNA sequence: TGTGCCAGCAGCCCCACCGGGGGAGCGGGAGGTATTATCGGGGAGCTGTTTTTT. Its protein is CASSPTGGAGGIIGELFF.

This clone was counted once. The chain uses TRBV25-1 and TRBJ2-3; perhaps TRBD2 as D (5 bases). Germline CDR1 is MGHDK and CDR2 is SYGVNS. The CDR3 length is 15 residues. Trimming removed 1 base at V and 6 bases at J, with 14 bases between. In DNA, the CDR3 is TGTGCCAGCAGTGAATCCCTAGGAGGTGGGGATACGCAGTATTTT. Protein sequence: CASSESLGGGDTQYF.

This chain connects TRBV5-4 to TRBJ2-3; 8 bases match TRBD2. This CDR3 spans 15 amino acids. V trimming: 3 bases; J trimming: 1 base; junction bases outside the gene matches: 4. Germline V gene sequence: CDR1 SGHNT, CDR2 YYREEE (reference sequence). The CDR3 is CASSSGGPGTDTQYF. CDR3 DNA sequence: TGTGCCAGCAGCTCGGGAGGGCCTGGCACAGATACGCAGTATTTT. Full variable domain (outside the CDR3, taken from reference TRBV5-4 and TRBJ2-3): ETGVTQSPTHLIKTRGQQVTLRCSSQSGHNTVSWYQQALGQGPQFIFQYYREEENGRGNFPPRFSGLQFPNYSSELNVNALELDDSALYLCASSSGGPGTDTQYFGPGTRLTVL.

This chain joins TRBV19 and TRBJ2-4, with 12 bases matching TRBD2. The CDR3 totals 16 residues. J gave up 7 bases and V 5 bases, and 9 bases lay outside the gene matches. Germline CDR1 LNHDA, CDR2 SQIVND (reference sequence). The CDR3 region has the DNA TGTGCCAGTAGTCTACTAGCGGGGGGCGCGTTGAACATTCAGTACTTC. It specifies CASSLLAGGALNIQYF.

The gene calls are TRBV19 and TRBJ1-1; TRBD1 might be the D (6 bases). The length of the CDR3 is 15 residues. Between the trimmed V and J ends, which lost 0 bases and 0 bases, there was a span of 8 bases. Germline V lookup: CDR1 LNHDA, CDR2 SQIVND (reference sequence). CDR3 coding DNA: TGTGCCAGTAGTATAGATCGGACAGTGAACACTGAAGCTTTCTTT. This sequence encodes CASSIDRTVNTEAFF. Based on the CDR3 plus reference TRBV19 and TRBJ1-1, the full variable domain is DGGITQSPKYLFRKEGQNVTLSCEQNLNHDAMYWYRQDPGQGLRLIYYSQIVNDFQKGDIAEGYSVSREKKESFPLTVTSAQKNPTAFYLCASSIDRTVNTEAFFGQGTRLTVV.

J is TRBJ2-2 and V is TRBV5-1; 10 bases match TRBD2. Trimming took 6 bases from V and 4 from J; bases not matched to a gene: 3. From germline, CDR1 is SGHRS and CDR2 YFSETQ. There are 14 residues in the CDR3. The CDR3 DNA is TGCGCCAGCACCATAGCGGGGGGCACCGGGGAGCTGTTTTTT. It encodes CASTIAGGTGELFF.

V and J are TRBV10-3 and TRBJ2-7; 12 nucleotides agree with TRBD2. CDR1 and CDR2 from the germline V gene are ENHRY and SYGVKD. The junction had 12 bases not matched to a gene; V was cut back by 4 bases and J by 5 bases. This CDR3 has 17 amino acids. CDR3 amino acids: CAISAYPASGGAHEQYF. In DNA, the CDR3 is TGTGCCATCAGTGCATATCCCGCTAGCGGGGGGGCACACGAGCAGTACTTC.

The rearrangement uses TRBV7-2 and TRBJ2-7, with a weak D call TRBD1 (5 bases). In germline, CDR1 is SGHTA, CDR2 FQGNSA. This CDR3 region has 14 residues. V was shortened by 2 bases and J by 1 base, with 9 bases between the two germline ends. In DNA, the CDR3 is TGTGCCAGCAGCTTAAGCAGGGCTTCCTACGAGCAGTACTTC. This sequence encodes CASSLSRASYEQYF.

The V call is TRBV7-9, the J call TRBJ2-1; perhaps TRBD1 as D (6 bases). CDR1 is SEHNR, CDR2 FQNEAQ, per germline (reference sequence). Trimming removed 5 bases at V and 0 bases at J, with 14 bases between. The CDR3 loop spans 16 amino acids. The CDR3 coding sequence is TGTGCCAGCAGCCCAGACAGGACAAGCTCCTACAATGAGCAGTTCTTC. Protein: CASSPDRTSSYNEQFF.

This chain connects TRBV7-2 to TRBJ2-7; 9 positions match TRBD2. The J segment lost 4 bases and the V segment lost 1 base, leaving 8 bases of the junction unmatched. The CDR3 is 16 residues long. Germline CDR1 reads SGHTA; CDR2 reads FQGNSA. CDR3 sequence (DNA): TGTGCCAGCAGCTTAGGAGGGGCGGGAGGGCCATACGAGCAGTACGTC. Its translation is CASSLGGAGGPYEQYV.

J is TRBJ1-6 and V is TRBV27; D gene uncertain. Germline CDR1 MNHEY, CDR2 SMNVEV (reference sequence). V lost 3 bases to trimming and J lost 6 bases, with 12 bases between them. This CDR3 is 15 amino acids long. CDR3 loop: CASSFSASPNSPLHF. DNA for the CDR3: TGTGCCAGCAGTTTCTCGGCTAGTCCTAATTCACCCCTCCACTTT.